These T cell receptor beta chains were read from a single sample in a study of T-cell memory formation after mild COVID-19. TCRdb itself ran the 5' RACE reads through MiXCR, one entry per CDR3 protein. There are roughly 500,000 distinct CDR3 sequences in the sample; about a fifth occur only once, and around 13% lies in the top ten. Sequencing was carried out using PBMCs or a T cell subset sorted from them (not recorded which). The origin of the receptors is an adult woman who had mild COVID-19 (a few samples of this study predate the infection). Cell type and time point are not known. The CDR3 runs from the conserved cysteine through the conserved F or W. Each record gives: clone size, V gene, CDR3 length, J gene, D gene, CDR3 protein, CDR3 DNA. A D gene is named only where the DNA matches it firmly. Only part of the rows carry a size: once, few, many, or a class if the clone is expanded.

clone_size: .; v_call: TRBV3-1; cdr3_length: 13; j_call: TRBJ1-2; d_call: .; cdr3_aa: CASSQVSNYGYTF; cdr3_nt: TGTGCCAGCAGCCAAGTTAGCAACTATGGCTACACCTTC
clone_size: .; v_call: TRBV2; cdr3_length: 13; j_call: TRBJ2-7; d_call: .; cdr3_aa: CASSEGHPYEQYF; cdr3_nt: TGTGCCAGCAGTGAGGGACACCCATACGAGCAGTACTTC
clone_size: .; v_call: TRBV7-9; cdr3_length: 15; j_call: TRBJ2-7; d_call: .; cdr3_aa: CASSLGGQRANGQYF; cdr3_nt: TGTGCCAGCAGCCTTGGGGGACAGCGGGCCAACGGGCAGTACTTC
clone_size: .; v_call: TRBV27; cdr3_length: 15; j_call: TRBJ2-7; d_call: .; cdr3_aa: CASSLLASGPYEQYF; cdr3_nt: TGTGCCAGCAGTTTATTGGCCTCCGGGCCCTACGAGCAGTACTTC
clone_size: few; v_call: TRBV7-9; cdr3_length: 15; j_call: TRBJ2-5; d_call: .; cdr3_aa: CASSFGPRLLETQYF; cdr3_nt: TGTGCCAGCAGCTTCGGTCCAAGACTGTTAGAGACCCAGTACTTC
clone_size: few; v_call: TRBV9; cdr3_length: 15; j_call: TRBJ1-1; d_call: .; cdr3_aa: CASGGSGRMNTEAFF; cdr3_nt: TGTGCCTCCGGCGGGAGTGGGAGGATGAACACTGAAGCTTTCTTT
clone_size: few; v_call: TRBV29-1; cdr3_length: 11; j_call: TRBJ2-7; d_call: .; cdr3_aa: CSVVSKTEQYF; cdr3_nt: TGCAGCGTTGTCTCCAAAACCGAGCAGTACTTC
clone_size: .; v_call: TRBV4-1; cdr3_length: 14; j_call: TRBJ1-3; d_call: .; cdr3_aa: CASSQVAFGNTIYF; cdr3_nt: TGCGCCAGCAGCCAAGTTGCCTTTGGAAACACCATATATTTT
clone_size: .; v_call: TRBV6-1; cdr3_length: 10; j_call: TRBJ1-2; d_call: .; cdr3_aa: CASTDEDYTF; cdr3_nt: TGTGCCAGCACGGATGAGGACTACACCTTC
clone_size: .; v_call: TRBV5-5; cdr3_length: 14; j_call: TRBJ1-1; d_call: .; cdr3_aa: CASSMAERNTEAFF; cdr3_nt: TGTGCCAGCAGCATGGCCGAGAGGAACACTGAAGCTTTCTTT
clone_size: .; v_call: TRBV6-1; cdr3_length: 12; j_call: TRBJ1-1; d_call: .; cdr3_aa: CASSQLGTEAFF; cdr3_nt: TGTGCCAGCAGTCAACTGGGGACTGAAGCTTTCTTT
clone_size: few; v_call: TRBV2; cdr3_length: 18; j_call: TRBJ2-1; d_call: TRBD2; cdr3_aa: CASSDLGLADLSYNEQFF; cdr3_nt: TGTGCCAGCAGTGACCTGGGACTAGCGGACCTCTCCTACAATGAGCAGTTCTTC
clone_size: few; v_call: TRBV5-1; cdr3_length: 14; j_call: TRBJ1-2; d_call: .; cdr3_aa: CASSLAVDNYGYTF; cdr3_nt: TGCGCCAGCAGCTTGGCGGTCGATAACTATGGCTACACCTTC
clone_size: .; v_call: TRBV6-2/TRBV6-3; cdr3_length: 13; j_call: TRBJ2-7; d_call: .; cdr3_aa: CASSYPVPYEQYF; cdr3_nt: TGTGCCAGCAGTTACCCGGTCCCCTACGAGCAGTACTTC
clone_size: .; v_call: TRBV6-2/TRBV6-3; cdr3_length: 11; j_call: TRBJ1-1; d_call: .; cdr3_aa: CASRDSRQAFF; cdr3_nt: TGTGCCAGCAGGGACAGTCGGCAGGCTTTCTTT
clone_size: .; v_call: TRBV7-8; cdr3_length: 17; j_call: TRBJ2-1; d_call: .; cdr3_aa: CASSLARVSGSRNEQFF; cdr3_nt: TGTGCCAGCAGCTTAGCGCGGGTTAGCGGCTCACGGAATGAGCAGTTCTTC
clone_size: .; v_call: TRBV7-9; cdr3_length: 15; j_call: TRBJ1-1; d_call: TRBD1; cdr3_aa: CASSRGQGRLAEAFF; cdr3_nt: TGTGCCAGCAGCCGTGGACAGGGACGCCTGGCTGAAGCTTTCTTT